The 21 T cell receptor beta chains reported below all come from one sample, sequenced in a study of CXCR3-negative and CXCR3-positive naive CD8 T cells. UMI labels and 5' RACE were used to prepare the TRB cDNA libraries. TCRdb processed the 5' RACE reads again and assigns one entry to each CDR3 protein, with no DNA. This sample's table reports fewer than 55,000 distinct CDR3 sequences. Sequenced: naive CXCR3- CD8+ T cells from blood. Subset meaning: CD45RO-CCR7+CD27+CD95- naive CD8+ T cells lacking CXCR3 (TNR3-). The receptors were sampled from a human donor in good health. Some clones in this sample may be carry-over from other donors' samples.

CDR3 amino acids: CASSFKGQAVSYEQYF. The genes are TRBV7-8 and TRBJ2-7; the TRBD2 assignment by TCRdb is unverifiable without DNA. Germline V gene lookup returns CDR1 SGHVS and CDR2 FQNEAQ. This CDR3 is built from 16 residues.

The rearrangement joins TRBV15 to TRBJ2-2; with no DNA, the TCRdb D assignment of TRBD2 cannot be verified. This CDR3 has 15 residues. CDR1 is LNHNV and CDR2 is YYDKDF in the germline V gene (reference sequence). Here the CDR3 reads CATSRGLANTGELFF.

The chain joins TRBV7-9 to TRBJ2-1. CDR3 length: 12 residues. Germline-derived CDR1 and CDR2 are SEHNR and FQNEAQ (reference sequence). CDR3 in amino acids: CASSSLENEQFF.

V is TRBV2 and J is TRBJ2-7. The germline gives CDR1 SNHLY, CDR2 FYNNEI. The CDR3 contains 14 residues. CDR3 protein: CASSEGQGALEQYF.

The chain is built from TRBV29-1 and TRBJ2-7; without DNA, the TCRdb call of TRBD2 cannot be checked. Germline V lookup: CDR1 SQVTM, CDR2 ANQGSEA. This CDR3 contains 15 residues. Here the CDR3 reads CSVDSPREGTAEQYF.

The V call is TRBV6-2 or TRBV6-3, the J call TRBJ1-1. This CDR3 is built from 13 residues. From germline, CDR1 is MNHEY and CDR2 SVGEGT. CDR3 sequence reads: CASSYSRQTEAFF.

V usage is TRBV20-1 and J usage is TRBJ1-2; TCRdb gives TRBD1 as the D gene, but with no DNA this cannot be confirmed. The CDR3 spans 16 residues. In germline, CDR1 is DFQATT, CDR2 SNEGSKA (reference sequence). This CDR3 reads CSARVPGQGQIYGYTF.

This chain connects TRBV4-3 to TRBJ2-2; TCRdb's D gene call, TRBD1, goes unchecked for lack of DNA. The length of the CDR3 is 16 residues. Per the germline V gene, CDR1 is LGHNA and CDR2 is YSLEER. CDR3 sequence: CASGGPGQGDTGELFF.

The CDR3 reads CSARDRAASSYNEQFF. The genes are TRBV20-1 and TRBJ2-1; TCRdb's D gene call, TRBD2, goes unchecked for lack of DNA. The germline CDR1 and CDR2 sequences are DFQATT and SNEGSKA (reference sequence). The CDR3 consists of 16 residues.

The rearrangement uses TRBV7-6 and TRBJ2-7; TCRdb's D call of TRBD2 is untestable without DNA. This CDR3 contains 15 residues. In germline, CDR1 is SGHVS, CDR2 FNYEAQ. The CDR3 sequence: CASSLASGTTPEQYF.

The chain is built from TRBV29-1 and TRBJ2-2; TCRdb gives TRBD2 as the D gene, but with no DNA this cannot be confirmed. There are 14 residues in the CDR3. CDR1 is SQVTM, CDR2 ANQGSEA, per germline. The CDR3 here is CSVERGYGTGELFF.

The chain combines TRBV28 with TRBJ2-1; without DNA, the TCRdb call of TRBD1 cannot be checked. Germline assignment: CDR1 MDHEN and CDR2 SYDVKM. This CDR3 contains 14 residues. This chain's CDR3 is CASSQGGGYGEQFF.

The chain has TRBV18 and TRBJ2-1. CDR1 and CDR2 from the germline V gene are KGHSH and LQKENI. The CDR3 is 16 residues long. The CDR3 loop reads CASSPSDRSSYNEQFF.

The chain couples TRBV28 to TRBJ2-3; TCRdb's assignment of TRBD1 cannot be checked, as there is no DNA. The CDR3 spans 13 residues. Germline V gene sequence: CDR1 MDHEN, CDR2 SYDVKM. The CDR3 is CASSFSLRGTQYF.

This chain uses TRBV6-2 or TRBV6-3 with TRBJ2-7; the D call of TRBD1 rests on TCRdb alone, since no DNA is present to check it. CDR1 and CDR2 from the germline V gene are MNHEY and SVGEGT. The CDR3 contains 14 residues. CDR3 sequence reads: CASSYSNGGSEQYF.

The V call is TRBV5-1, the J call TRBJ2-7; with no DNA, the TCRdb D assignment of TRBD2 cannot be verified. The germline CDR1 and CDR2 sequences are SGHRS and YFSETQ. This CDR3 is 15 amino acids long. The CDR3 sequence: CASSLGLAVSYEQYF.

The V and J genes are TRBV7-9 and TRBJ1-1; lacking DNA, the TRBD1 call made by TCRdb goes unchecked. From germline, CDR1 is SEHNR and CDR2 FQNEAQ (reference sequence). The length of the CDR3 is 12 residues. The CDR3 sequence: CASSTGQREAFF.

The gene calls are TRBV6-6 and TRBJ2-2; the TRBD1 assignment by TCRdb is unverifiable without DNA. This CDR3 region has 16 residues. The germline V gene encodes CDR1 MNHNY and CDR2 SVGAGI (reference sequence). CDR3 protein: CASSYNNRVTGGELFF.

The chain joins TRBV29-1 to TRBJ1-5. Per the germline V gene, CDR1 is SQVTM and CDR2 is ANQGSEA. This CDR3 contains 12 residues. This CDR3 is CSVEGDGQPQHF.

The chain recombines TRBV19 with TRBJ2-7; with no DNA, the TCRdb D assignment of TRBD1 cannot be verified. Looked up from germline, CDR1 is LNHDA and CDR2 is SQIVND (reference sequence). This CDR3 has 14 residues. CDR3 amino acids: CASEMGPGSNEQYF.

This chain joins TRBV20-1 and TRBJ1-1; the D gene TCRdb calls, TRBD1, cannot be checked with no DNA. The CDR3 is made up of 12 amino acids. Looked up from germline, CDR1 is DFQATT and CDR2 is SNEGSKA (reference sequence). The CDR3 reads CSAVDTGAEAFF.